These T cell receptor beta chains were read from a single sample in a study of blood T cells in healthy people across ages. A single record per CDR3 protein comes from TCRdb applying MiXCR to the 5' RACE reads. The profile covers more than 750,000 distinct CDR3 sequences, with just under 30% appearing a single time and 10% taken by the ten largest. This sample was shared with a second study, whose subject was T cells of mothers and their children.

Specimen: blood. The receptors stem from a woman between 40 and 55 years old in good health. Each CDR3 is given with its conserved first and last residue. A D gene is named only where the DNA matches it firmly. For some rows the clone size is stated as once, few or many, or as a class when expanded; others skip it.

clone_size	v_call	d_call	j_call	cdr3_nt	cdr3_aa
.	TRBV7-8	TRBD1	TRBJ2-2	TGTGCCAGCAGCACCGACAGGGGAATAACCGGGGAGCTGTTTTTT	CASSTDRGITGELFF
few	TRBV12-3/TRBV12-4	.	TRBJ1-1	TGTGCCAGCAGTTTACTTCCACAACGGAGAACTGAAGCTTTCTTT	CASSLLPQRRTEAFF
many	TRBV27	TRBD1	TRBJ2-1	TGTGCCAGCAGTTTAGCCCCAGGGACAGTAGACAATGAGCAGTTCTTC	CASSLAPGTVDNEQFF
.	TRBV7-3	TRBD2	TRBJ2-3	TGTGCCAGCAGCTGGAGCGGGGGGACTAGCACAGATACGCAGTATTTT	CASSWSGGTSTDTQYF
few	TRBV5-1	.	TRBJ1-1	TGCGCCAGCAGCTTGGGTAGGGGTTCCGGTGAAGCTTTCTTT	CASSLGRGSGEAFF
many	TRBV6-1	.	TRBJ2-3	TGTGCCAGCTCGGGGGCTAGCACAGATACGCAGTATTTT	CASSGASTDTQYF
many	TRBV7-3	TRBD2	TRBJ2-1	TGTGCCAGCAGCCTGCTAGCGGGGGTTGGCAATGAGCAGTTCTTC	CASSLLAGVGNEQFF
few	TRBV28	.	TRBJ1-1	TGTGCCAGCTTCGAGACAAACCTCATGAACACTGAAGCTTTCTTT	CASFETNLMNTEAFF
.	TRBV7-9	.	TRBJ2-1	TGTGCCAGCAGCTCCCTAATAGGTGAGCAGTTCTTC	CASSSLIGEQFF
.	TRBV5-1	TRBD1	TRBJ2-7	TGCGCCAGCAGCACGGGACAGGTTTACGAGCAGTACTTC	CASSTGQVYEQYF
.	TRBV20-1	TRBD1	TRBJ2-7	TGCAGTGCGCGGACAGGGAGTCGATACGAGCAGTACTTC	CSARTGSRYEQYF
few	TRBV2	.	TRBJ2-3	TGTGCCAGCAGGGACATAGAAGATACGCAGTATTTT	CASRDIEDTQYF
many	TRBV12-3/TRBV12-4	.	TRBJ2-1	TGTGCCAGCAGTTCCACGGACGCAACTTACTATGAGCAGTTCTTC	CASSSTDATYYEQFF
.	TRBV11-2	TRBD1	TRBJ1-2	TGTGCCAGCAGCTTGACAGGGCCCACCCGTGATGGCTACACCTTC	CASSLTGPTRDGYTF
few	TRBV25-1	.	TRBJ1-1	TGTGCCAGCAGTGAATCCACAGGTGCAGCTTTCTTT	CASSESTGAAFF
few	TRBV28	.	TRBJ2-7	TGTGCCAGCAGTTCGCCCTCCGGGACGGAACTCTACGAGCAGTACTTC	CASSSPSGTELYEQYF
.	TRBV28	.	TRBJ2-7	TGTGCCAGCAGTCCACAACCCGGACGACCCTATACGGGTAGCTCCTACGAGCAGTACTTC	CASSPQPGRPYTGSSYEQYF
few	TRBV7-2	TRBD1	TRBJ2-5	TGCGCCAGCAGCTTAACAGGGGGCTTGGACAAGCAGTACTTC	CASSLTGGLDKQYF
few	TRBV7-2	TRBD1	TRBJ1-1	TGTGCCAGCGCCCGACAGGGCACGAACACTGAAGCTTTCTTT	CASARQGTNTEAFF
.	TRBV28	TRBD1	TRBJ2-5	TGTGCCAGCAGCTACGGGACAGGGGTACGAGAGACCCAGTACTTC	CASSYGTGVRETQYF
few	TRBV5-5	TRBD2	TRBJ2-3	TGTGCCAGCAGCCTGGGGGTAGCGGGGGATAGCACAGATACGCAGTATTTT	CASSLGVAGDSTDTQYF
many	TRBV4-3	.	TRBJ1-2	TGCGCCAGCAGCCAACAAGGTCAGGGGACTGCCTATGGCTACACCTTC	CASSQQGQGTAYGYTF
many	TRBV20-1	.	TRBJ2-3	TGCAGTGCCCCGGGACTCACAGATACGCAGTATTTT	CSAPGLTDTQYF
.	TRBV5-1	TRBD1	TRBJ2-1	TGCGCCAGCAGCCCAGGACAGGCGCACCGGGGTGAGCAGTTCTTC	CASSPGQAHRGEQFF
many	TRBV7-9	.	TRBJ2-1	TGTGCCAGCAGCTTCTCGGGAGATGAGCAGTTCTTC	CASSFSGDEQFF
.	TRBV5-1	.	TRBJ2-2	TGCGCCAGCAGCCGCTCGGGGGGCGGCGGGGAGCTGTTTTTT	CASSRSGGGGELFF
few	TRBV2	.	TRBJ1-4	TGTGCCACCCTCCGGGACGGACACTCTAATGAAAAACTGTTTTTT	CATLRDGHSNEKLFF
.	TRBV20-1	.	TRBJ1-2	TGCAGTGCTAGAGATCCCAGTTATGGCTACACCTTC	CSARDPSYGYTF
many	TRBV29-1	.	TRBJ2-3	TGCAGCGTTGAACGGGACATCACAGATACGCAGTATTTT	CSVERDITDTQYF
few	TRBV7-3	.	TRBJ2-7	TGTGCCAGCAGCTTCCTGGATGCCCACGAGCAGTACTTC	CASSFLDAHEQYF
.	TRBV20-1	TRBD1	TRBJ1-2	TGCAGTCCAGAGGACAGGGGGCTTTATGGCTACACCTTC	CSPEDRGLYGYTF
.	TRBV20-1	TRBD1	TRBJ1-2	TGCAGTGCTACCCTAGGACAGGGTGGGAACTATGGCTACACCTTC	CSATLGQGGNYGYTF
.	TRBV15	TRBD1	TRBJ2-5	TGTGCCACCAGCTCCCCCCTCCGGGACAGGGGAGTGGGGGAGACCCAGTACTTC	CATSSPLRDRGVGETQYF
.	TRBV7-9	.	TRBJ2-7	TGTGCCAGCAGCGATCCAGGGGGGTCCTACGAGCAGTACTTC	CASSDPGGSYEQYF
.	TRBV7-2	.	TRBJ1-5	TGTGCCAGCAGCTCACAGATGTCAGGGAATCAGCCCCAGCATTTT	CASSSQMSGNQPQHF
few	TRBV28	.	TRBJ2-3	TGTGCCAGCAGTTTCGGGCAGCCCAGCACAGATACGCAGTATTTT	CASSFGQPSTDTQYF
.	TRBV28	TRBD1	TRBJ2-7	TGTGCCAGCAGTTTAAGAGGACAGGAGTTTCGCGAGCAGTACTTC	CASSLRGQEFREQYF
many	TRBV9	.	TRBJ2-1	TGTGCCAGCAGCCTGGGACAATTGGGTGAGCAGTTCTTC	CASSLGQLGEQFF
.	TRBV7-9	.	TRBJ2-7	TGCGTCTCGGGACCCCCCATATTTGAGTCCTCCGAGCAGTACTTC	CVSGPPIFESSEQYF
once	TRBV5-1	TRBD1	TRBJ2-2	TGCGCCAGCAGCTTCGGGTCAGGGGGCCCCACCGGGGAGCTGTTTTTT	CASSFGSGGPTGELFF
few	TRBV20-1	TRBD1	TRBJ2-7	TGCAGTGCTGGGGGACAGGGGAGGTACGAGCAGTACTTC	CSAGGQGRYEQYF
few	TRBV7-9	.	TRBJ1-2	TGTGCCAGCAGCATACCAGGACGGGGCCTAGGCTACACCTTC	CASSIPGRGLGYTF
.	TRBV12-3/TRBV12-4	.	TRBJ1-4	TGTGCCAGCAGCGGGCGCTCAAGTGAAAAACTGTTTTTT	CASSGRSSEKLFF
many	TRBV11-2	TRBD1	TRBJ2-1	TGTGCCAGCAGCTTACTCGAAGGGGGCAGTGAGCAGTTCTTC	CASSLLEGGSEQFF
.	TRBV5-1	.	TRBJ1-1	TGCGCCAGCAGCTCCGGGATAACCTGGGACACTGAAGCTTTCTTT	CASSSGITWDTEAFF
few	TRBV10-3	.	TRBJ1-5	TGTGCCATCAGACAGGGCGTCAATCAGCCCCAGCATTTT	CAIRQGVNQPQHF
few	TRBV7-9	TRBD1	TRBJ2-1	TGTGCCAGCAGACCCCCAACAGGACAGGTTGATACCGGGTCTAACGCGGATGAGCAGTTCTTC	CASRPPTGQVDTGSNADEQFF
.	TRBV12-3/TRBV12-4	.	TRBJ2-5	TGTGCCAGCAGTTTAAGTTCAATGGACGATTTCCAAGAGACCCAGTACTTC	CASSLSSMDDFQETQYF
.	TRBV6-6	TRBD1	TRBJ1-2	TGTGCCACTAAGGACAGGGGGCTATTTGGCTACACCTTC	CATKDRGLFGYTF
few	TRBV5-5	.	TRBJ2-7	TGTGCCAGCAGTTTTAGGGACACAACCTACGAGCAGTACTTC	CASSFRDTTYEQYF
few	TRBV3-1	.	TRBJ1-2	TGTGCCACCCTAGGGCAGGGCGGAGGCTGCACCTTC	CATLGQGGGCTF
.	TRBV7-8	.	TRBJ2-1	TGTGCCAGCAGCCCAAGGGCTGCGGGGGCACAACACAATGAGCAGTTCTTC	CASSPRAAGAQHNEQFF
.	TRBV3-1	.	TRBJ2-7	TGTGCCAGCAGCCGTTCAACAGGTCCGCCCGAGCAGTACTTC	CASSRSTGPPEQYF
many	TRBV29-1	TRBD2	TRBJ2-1	TGCAGCGCGAACCTAGCGGGGGGGCCCAATGAGCAGTTCTTC	CSANLAGGPNEQFF
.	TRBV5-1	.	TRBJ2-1	TGCGCCAGCAGCTTTGAGGAAGAGCAGTTCTTC	CASSFEEEQFF
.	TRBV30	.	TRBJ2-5	TGTGCCTGGAGTGTAAGAGGGGCCGAGACCCAGTACTTC	CAWSVRGAETQYF
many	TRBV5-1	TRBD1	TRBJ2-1	TGCGCCAGCAGCTCCGCCGGGACAGGGGGGGAGAATGAGCAGTTCTTC	CASSSAGTGGENEQFF
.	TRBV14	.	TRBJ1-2	TGTGCCAGCAGCCAAGCGGGGGGTAGGGGCTACACCTTC	CASSQAGGRGYTF